Presented here are 10 T cell receptor beta chains from one specimen sequenced in a study of OX40 agonist ivuxolimab in advanced cancers. Sequenced by immunoSEQ multiplex PCR; TCRdb stores in-frame clones only, minus some. Here the sample spans about 41,000 clones, 70% to 90% being singletons. The sample consisted of CD4+ or CD8+ T cells sorted from blood, taken in a trial of the OX40 agonist ivuxolimab. Source of these receptors: an adult with an advanced solid tumor such as melanoma, head and neck, liver or kidney cancer.

The chain carries TRBV4-1 and TRBJ2-7, with TRBD1 matching 8 bases. V lost 0 bases and J lost 3; bases outside the gene matches: 7. Germline V gene lookup returns CDR1 MGHRA and CDR2 YSYEKL. The CDR3 spans 16 residues. CDR3 in DNA: TGCGCCAGCAGCCAAGAGTGGGTGGGACAGGTCTACGAGCAGTACTTC. Encoded protein: CASSQEWVGQVYEQYF.

The chain joins TRBV29-1 to TRBJ2-1, with D possibly being TRBD1 (6 bases). Trimming removed 1 base from V and 4 bases from J, with 14 bases in between. The CDR3 sequence is 15 residues long. CDR1 and CDR2 (germline): SQVTM, ANQGSEA. CDR3: CSVEAKQGAYNEQFF. CDR3 bases: TGCAGCGTTGAAGCAAAACAGGGCGCGTACAATGAGCAGTTCTTC.

The chain uses TRBV27 and TRBJ2-7; possibly TRBD1 for D (5 bases). This CDR3 is built from 13 residues. Germline V lookup: CDR1 MNHEY, CDR2 SMNVEV (reference sequence). The V end was cut by 3 bases, the J end by 3 bases, with 9 bases between. CDR3 coding DNA: TGTGCCAGCAGTTTTCAGGGCAACTACGAGCAGTACTTC. Protein: CASSFQGNYEQYF.

The gene calls are TRBV2 and TRBJ2-7; D may be TRBD2 (6 bases). Trimming shortened V by 6 bases and J by 2 bases, and 11 bases separated the two germline ends. This CDR3 has 13 amino acids. CDR1 and CDR2 from the germline V gene are SNHLY and FYNNEI. CDR3 amino acids: CASREGTPYEQYF. CDR3 nucleotide sequence: TGTGCCAGCAGGGAGGGGACGCCCTACGAGCAGTACTTC.

The genes are TRBV29-1 and TRBJ2-7, with a possible D match to TRBD2 (5 bases). Deletions cut 3 bases from V and 0 bases from J, with 9 bases between. The CDR3 is made up of 13 amino acids. Germline V gene lookup returns CDR1 SQVTM and CDR2 ANQGSEA. The CDR3: CSVERVSSYEQYF. In nucleotides, the CDR3 is TGCAGCGTTGAGAGGGTAAGCTCCTACGAGCAGTACTTC.

The chain uses TRBV27 and TRBJ2-5, with TRBD1 matching over 9 bases. J was trimmed by 5 bases and V by 3 bases; bases with no gene match: 4. CDR1 is MNHEY and CDR2 is SMNVEV in the germline V gene (reference sequence). The CDR3 consists of 14 residues. The CDR3 loop reads CASSFVGTGETQYF. The CDR3 region has the DNA TGTGCCAGCAGTTTCGTAGGGACAGGGGAGACCCAGTACTTC.

This rearrangement joins TRBV9 to TRBJ2-6; weak D call: TRBD2 (5 bases). CDR3 length: 14 amino acids. Trimming removed 5 bases at V and 0 bases at J, with 6 bases between. Germline V gene lookup returns CDR1 SGDLS and CDR2 YYNGEE. CDR3 nucleotide sequence: TGTGCCAGCAGAGAGGGCTCTGGGGCCAACGTCCTGACTTTC. Its translation is CASREGSGANVLTF.

This clone was detected only a few times. CDR3 DNA sequence: TGCAGCGTTGAAGATCGGCGCGGATTAACCTACGAGCAGTACTTC. Translating gives CSVEDRRGLTYEQYF. V usage is TRBV29-1 and J usage is TRBJ2-7; D gene ambiguous. V dropped 0 bases and J dropped 2 bases, with 14 bases sitting between them. The CDR3 is 15 residues long. Germline loops: CDR1 SQVTM, CDR2 ANQGSEA.

The V gene is TRBV30, the J gene TRBJ2-1; 8 nucleotides align to TRBD1. Germline V lookup: CDR1 GTSNPN, CDR2 SVGIG (reference sequence). The CDR3 totals 12 residues. V lost 4 bases and J lost 14; bases outside the gene matches: 10. This chain's CDR3 is CAWITGGLTKFF. Written as DNA, the CDR3 is TGTGCCTGGATTACAGGGGGGCTTACTAAGTTCTTC.

The V and J genes are TRBV4-1 and TRBJ1-6; D unclear. The CDR3 length is 17 residues. CDR1 and CDR2 from the germline V gene are MGHRA and YSYEKL. Deletions cut 0 bases from V and 0 bases from J, with 9 bases between. The CDR3 DNA is TGCGCCAGCAGCCAAGAGGGCCATCACTCCTATAATTCACCCCTCCACTTT. As protein: CASSQEGHHSYNSPLHF.